This record looks at one T cell receptor beta chain sequence and its context. Its specificity is unknown. These data originate in a study of hypomethylating agent response in myelodysplastic syndrome. Notes on the study in general: No significant post-treatment change in richness, rarefaction diversity or clonality, across all patients or response groups. Control donors' ages did not match those of MDS patients. After treatment, novel clonotypes emerged more in responders, contracted ones more in non-responders.

Generated by immunoSEQ multiplex PCR, the TCRdb table keeps only in-frame clones and is missing some. The table includes about 3,000 clones, around 82% detected once. V was shortened by 4 bases and J by 3 bases, with 10 bases between the two germline ends. This CDR3 contains 14 residues. The germline V gene encodes CDR1 MGHRA and CDR2 YSYEKL. The sample here was bone marrow, taken before or after starting hypomethylating agent treatment for myelodysplastic syndrome (not recorded which). This clonotype was sampled from a human donor with myelodysplastic syndrome. The chain links TRBV4-1 to TRBJ1-3, with D possibly TRBD1 on 5 matching bases. In DNA, the CDR3 is TGCGCCAGCAGCCCCAGGGAATTTGGAAACACCATATATTTT. It is translated as CASSPREFGNTIYF.